The 24 T cell receptor beta chains in this list originate from one sample, sequenced in a study of yellow fever vaccine responses in identical twins. TCRdb processed the RT-PCR reads anew with MiXCR; each CDR3 protein has one entry. Of a few thousand distinct CDR3 sequences listed, nearly 90% are singletons. Sequences were derived from T cells from blood (PBMCs), unsorted or a sorted subset (not recorded which), sampled before or after yellow fever vaccination (not recorded which). The source is a woman aged 18-30 years who received the yellow fever vaccine.

The genes are TRBV18 and TRBJ2-1; the D gene is possibly TRBD2 (6 bases). CDR3 length: 12 amino acids. Germline V CDR1 and CDR2: KGHSH, LQKENI. The V and J ends lost 6 bases and 7 bases respectively, with 10 bases between them. CDR3 sequence reads: CASSPGGNEQFF. In DNA form, the CDR3 reads TGTGCCAGCTCTCCTGGGGGGAATGAGCAGTTCTTC.

The rearrangement links TRBV29-1 to TRBJ2-7, with 7 bases aligning to TRBD1. V was pared by 2 bases and J by 2 bases, with 0 bases of the junction left unmatched. This CDR3 is built from 12 residues. The germline gives CDR1 SQVTM, CDR2 ANQGSEA. CDR3 loop: CSVEQGAYEQYF. DNA of the CDR3: TGCAGCGTTGAACAGGGGGCCTACGAGCAGTACTTC.

V usage is TRBV7-9 and J usage is TRBJ2-4, with D tentatively TRBD1 (5 bases). Germline V CDR1 and CDR2: SEHNR, FQNEAQ (reference sequence). The CDR3 length is 16 residues. V was pared by 2 bases and J by 0 bases, with 11 bases between. The CDR3 protein is CASSLLAGKAKNIQYF. The CDR3, as DNA: TGTGCCAGCAGCTTATTAGCAGGGAAAGCCAAAAACATTCAGTACTTC.

This clonotype was found a few times. This chain connects TRBV4-1 to TRBJ1-1; D perhaps matches TRBD1 (5 bases). V was cut by 1 base and J by 4 bases, with 7 bases left in between. This CDR3 has 13 residues. Germline V lookup: CDR1 MGHRA, CDR2 YSYEKL. The CDR3 spells CASSQVGVTEAFF. The DNA of the CDR3 is TGCGCCAGCAGCCAAGTAGGGGTCACTGAAGCTTTCTTT.

V and J are TRBV20-1 and TRBJ2-3; D remains unclear. Trimming took 5 bases from V and 1 from J, leaving 7 bases between them. In germline, CDR1 is DFQATT, CDR2 SNEGSKA (reference sequence). This CDR3 is built from 12 residues. The CDR3 reads CSASRGTDTQYF. Written as DNA, the CDR3 is TGCAGTGCTTCCCGGGGCACAGATACGCAGTATTTT.

CDR3 in DNA: TGCAGTGCTAGAGAGCTCAAGCAGCCAGGGAATGGCTACACCTTC. Its translation: CSARELKQPGNGYTF. The V and J genes are TRBV20-1 and TRBJ1-2, with D perhaps matching TRBD1 (5 bases). Looked up from germline, CDR1 is DFQATT and CDR2 is SNEGSKA (reference sequence). This CDR3 spans 15 amino acids. The V and J ends lost 0 bases and 6 bases respectively, with 17 bases between them.

This chain joins TRBV20-1 and TRBJ2-1; TRBD2 might be the D (6 bases). The CDR3 consists of 14 residues. Between the trimmed V and J ends, which lost 5 bases and 7 bases, there was a span of 18 bases. CDR1 and CDR2 (germline): DFQATT, SNEGSKA (reference sequence). The CDR3 sequence: CSAWTIGRGNEQFF. The CDR3, as DNA: TGCAGTGCTTGGACTATCGGGAGAGGTAATGAGCAGTTCTTC.

The gene calls are TRBV28 and TRBJ2-7; D is possibly TRBD1 (6 bases). Trimming shortened V by 2 bases and J by 1 base, and 12 bases separated the two germline ends. The CDR3 length is 15 residues. Germline V gene lookup returns CDR1 MDHEN and CDR2 SYDVKM. The CDR3 here is CASSLGGVESYEQYF. The CDR3 nucleotides are TGTGCCAGCAGTTTAGGGGGCGTCGAATCCTACGAGCAGTACTTC. The whole variable domain, filled in from reference TRBV28 and TRBJ2-7, reads DVKVTQSSRYLVKRTGEKVFLECVQDMDHENMFWYRQDPGLGLRLIYFSYDVKMKEKGDIPEGYSVSREKKERFSLILESASTNQTSMYLCASSLGGVESYEQYFGPGTRLTVT.

The chain couples TRBV29-1 to TRBJ2-7; tentatively, D is TRBD2 (6 bases). There are 12 residues in the CDR3. The V and J ends lost 4 bases and 0 bases respectively, with 7 bases between them. CDR1 and CDR2 from the germline V gene are SQVTM and ANQGSEA. CDR3 coding DNA: TGCAGCGTTGGGCGGGACTCCTACGAGCAGTACTTC. Its translation is CSVGRDSYEQYF.

The CDR3 reads CASSQSRRVTGELFF. The CDR3 region has the DNA TGCGCCAGCAGTCAATCGCGAAGGGTTACCGGGGAGCTGTTTTTT. V gene TRBV23-1 combines with J gene TRBJ2-2, with no clear D. TRBV23-1 qualifies as an ORF whose function is uncertain. The CDR3 loop spans 15 amino acids. V was cut by 0 bases and J by 5 bases, with 10 bases left in between.

V usage is TRBV5-6 and J usage is TRBJ2-3, with TRBD2 matching 8 bases. The CDR3 covers 14 residues. V lost 3 bases to trimming and J lost 2 bases; unmatched junction nucleotides: 2. Per the germline V gene, CDR1 is SGHDT and CDR2 is YYEEEE. CDR3 DNA: TGTGCCAGCAGCTGGCGGGGGGACACAGATACGCAGTATTTT. Translating gives CASSWRGDTDTQYF.

A few counts support this clonotype. The chain is built from TRBV30 and TRBJ1-1, with D unclear. V was trimmed by 0 bases and J by 1 base, leaving 6 bases between them. Germline lookup yields CDR1 GTSNPN and CDR2 SVGIG (reference sequence). This CDR3 contains 13 residues. CDR3 amino acids: CAWSVEGNTEAFF. CDR3 in DNA: TGTGCCTGGAGTGTGGAGGGGAACACTGAAGCTTTCTTT.

The rearrangement uses TRBV29-1 and TRBJ1-1; D gene uncertain. Trimming took off 4 bases at V and 0 bases at J, with 6 bases between the two ends. The CDR3 spans 12 residues. From germline, CDR1 is SQVTM and CDR2 ANQGSEA. The CDR3 protein is CSVVYMNTEAFF. As DNA, the CDR3 is TGCAGCGTTGTATACATGAACACTGAAGCTTTCTTT.

The chain couples TRBV20-1 to TRBJ2-1, with TRBD2 as a possible D gene (6 bases). CDR1 and CDR2 from the germline V gene are DFQATT and SNEGSKA (reference sequence). The V gene lost 2 bases and the J gene lost 2 bases, with 13 bases spanning the gap. The CDR3 is 15 residues long. CDR3 sequence reads: CSARILALAYNEQFF. The CDR3 bases are TGCAGTGCTAGAATTCTAGCGTTAGCCTACAATGAGCAGTTCTTC.

The chain links TRBV11-1 to TRBJ2-7; no firm D call. This CDR3 is built from 18 residues. V lost 5 bases to trimming and J lost 0 bases, with 23 bases between them. Germline loops: CDR1 SGHAT, CDR2 FQDESV (reference sequence). The CDR3 sequence is CASSPPAAHGYNSYEQYF. As DNA, the CDR3 is TGTGCCAGCAGCCCACCCGCGGCTCACGGTTATAACTCCTACGAGCAGTACTTC.

This sequence joins TRBV11-3 and TRBJ2-1; D possibly corresponds to TRBD2 (7 bases). V dropped 3 bases and J dropped 8 bases, with 20 bases sitting between them. Per germline, CDR1 SGHNT and CDR2 YENEEA. The CDR3 totals 16 residues. The CDR3 region has the DNA TGTGCCAGCAGCTTGAGTAGGACAGCCACTAGCGATGAGCAGTTCTTC. The encoded protein is CASSLSRTATSDEQFF.

V and J are TRBV19 and TRBJ2-5; TRBD2 aligns across 9 bases. The CDR3 covers 13 residues. In germline, CDR1 is LNHDA, CDR2 SQIVND (reference sequence). V lost 5 bases to trimming and J lost 4 bases; unmatched junction nucleotides: 2. The CDR3 protein is CASSAAGGETQYF. CDR3 nucleotides: TGTGCCAGTAGTGCAGCGGGAGGAGAGACCCAGTACTTC.

V usage is TRBV6-5 and J usage is TRBJ1-4; D might be TRBD1 (6 bases). The germline CDR1 and CDR2 sequences are MNHEY and SVGAGI. The CDR3 has 14 residues. The V end lost 3 bases, the J end lost 7 bases, and 12 bases lay between the germline ends. CDR3 DNA: TGTGCCAGCAGTTATGGTTTAGGGGGTGAAAAACTGTTTTTT. Translated, it gives CASSYGLGGEKLFF.

The chain recombines TRBV5-1 with TRBJ1-1; D not certain. Germline V gene sequence: CDR1 SGHRS, CDR2 YFSETQ. Trimming stripped 0 bases from V and 2 bases from J, with 8 bases between. The CDR3 contains 14 residues. Written as DNA, the CDR3 is TGCGCCAGCAGCTTGGGGCAGACAAACACTGAAGCTTTCTTT. This translates into CASSLGQTNTEAFF.

The chain couples TRBV5-1 to TRBJ2-3; D perhaps matches TRBD2 (5 bases). V shed 2 bases and J shed 4 bases, with 11 bases lying between them. The germline V gene has CDR1 SGHRS and CDR2 YFSETQ. This CDR3 comprises 14 residues. The CDR3 bases are TGCGCCAGCAGCTTCTCAGGAGGCCCAGATACGCAGTATTTT. Its translation is CASSFSGGPDTQYF.

The genes are TRBV3-1 and TRBJ2-5; D is ambiguous. The CDR3 consists of 13 residues. Trimming stripped 4 bases from V and 4 bases from J, with 10 bases between. Germline V gene data show CDR1 as LGHDT and CDR2 as YNNKEL (reference sequence). The CDR3 sequence is CASSRYYGETQYF. The CDR3 DNA reads as TGTGCCAGCAGCCGCTACTACGGAGAGACCCAGTACTTC.

The rearrangement joins TRBV24-1 to TRBJ1-5, with D perhaps matching TRBD1 (6 bases). Trimming took off 3 bases at V and 4 bases at J, with 9 bases between the two ends. This CDR3 comprises 14 residues. CDR1 KGHDR and CDR2 SFDVKD come from the germline V gene. DNA for the CDR3: TGTGCCACCAGTGATCCGGGACAAAATCAGCCCCAGCATTTT. It codes for CATSDPGQNQPQHF.

V and J are TRBV5-1 and TRBJ2-7, with 9 bases fitting TRBD1. CDR1 SGHRS and CDR2 YFSETQ come from the germline V gene. With 2 bases clipped from V and 5 bases from J, the junction kept 5 bases outside the gene matches. The CDR3 covers 14 residues. The CDR3, as DNA: TGCGCCAGCAGCTTTTTGGGACAGGGCGACGAGCAGTACTTC. It yields the protein CASSFLGQGDEQYF.

The V and J genes are TRBV15 and TRBJ2-1; maybe TRBD2 (5 bases). The V gene's germline CDR1 is LNHNV and CDR2 YYDKDF (reference sequence). V dropped 4 bases and J dropped 6 bases, with 13 bases sitting between them. This CDR3 has 14 amino acids. The CDR3 spells CATSIGGSVNEQFF. In DNA form, the CDR3 reads TGTGCCACCAGCATAGGTGGGAGTGTCAATGAGCAGTTCTTC.